One sample yielded the 6 T cell receptor beta chains listed below, sequenced in a study of CD8 T cells in Susac syndrome. An input of about 0.45 to 1 ug of RNA was subjected to reverse transcription using random hexamers. TCRdb re-analysed the immunoSEQ multiplex PCR reads in MiXCR, keeping a single row per CDR3 protein. The repertoire consists of some 190,000 distinct CDR3 sequences, with roughly 95% occurring once and the leading ten covering about 0.093%. What was sequenced was CD4+ T cells from PBMCs. The receptors derive from a human donor with multiple sclerosis.

The chain combines TRBV4-1 with TRBJ2-7; D remains unclear. CDR1 and CDR2 from the germline V gene are MGHRA and YSYEKL. CDR3 length equals 15 residues. The ends were cut back, 4 bases at V and 3 bases at J, with 16 bases in the middle. The CDR3, as DNA: TGCGCCAGCAGCCTAGAGTGGTCCCAGGACTACGAGCAGTACTTC. This translates into CASSLEWSQDYEQYF.

The chain uses TRBV3-1 and TRBJ1-6; TRBD1 might be the D (5 bases). This CDR3 region has 14 residues. The V end was cut by 2 bases, the J end by 5 bases, with 7 bases between. Germline V lookup: CDR1 LGHDT, CDR2 YNNKEL (reference sequence). The CDR3 DNA follows: TGTGCCAGCAGCCAACGAGGGGATAATTCACCCCTCCACTTT. Its protein product is CASSQRGDNSPLHF.

This chain links TRBV29-1 with TRBJ1-1; 8 nucleotides agree with TRBD1. The V gene end was trimmed by 6 bases and the J gene end by 4 bases; junction bases not matched to a gene: 13. In germline, CDR1 is SQVTM, CDR2 ANQGSEA. The CDR3 has 15 residues. The CDR3 bases are TGCAGCGTACACGGACAGGGAGTCCGGGGCACTGAAGCTTTCTTT. It codes for CSVHGQGVRGTEAFF.

The V and J genes are TRBV29-1 and TRBJ2-5, with D possibly matching TRBD1 (6 bases). CDR1 and CDR2 (germline): SQVTM, ANQGSEA. This CDR3 spans 13 amino acids. The V end was cut by 8 bases, the J end by 9 bases, with 22 bases between. The DNA for the CDR3 is TGCAGCCACCTTACCGGGACACGGTCGTCCCAGTACTTC. Translating it yields CSHLTGTRSSQYF.

The chain is built from TRBV12-3 or TRBV12-4 and TRBJ1-1, with 7 bases aligning to TRBD1. The CDR3 sequence is 13 residues long. J was trimmed by 4 bases and V by 5 bases; bases with no gene match: 4. CDR3 residues: CASSPQGFTEAFF. In DNA form, the CDR3 reads TGTGCCAGCAGTCCACAGGGGTTCACTGAAGCTTTCTTT.

The CDR3 sequence: CATSKALRQSRQPQHF. DNA of the CDR3: TGTGCCACCAGCAAGGCATTAAGACAATCTCGTCAGCCCCAGCATTTT. The V gene is TRBV15, the J gene TRBJ1-5; D ambiguous. V shed 4 bases and J shed 6 bases, with 19 bases lying between them. CDR3 length equals 16 residues. Germline CDR1 reads LNHNV; CDR2 reads YYDKDF (reference sequence).